The 29 T cell receptor beta chains listed next were all sequenced from one sample in a study of blood T cell repertoires in COVID-19. The table came from immunoSEQ multiplex PCR; TCRdb's copy has only in-frame clones and leaves some out. The table has approximately 280,000 clones, approximately 86% seen once; the top ten hold approximately 2.4%. Sequenced sample: PBMCs or T cells enriched from blood (not recorded which). The source is a woman in her late teens or twenties who had recovered from COVID-19.

V gene TRBV11-3 combines with J gene TRBJ1-2; the D gene is possibly TRBD1 (6 bases). CDR1 is SGHNT and CDR2 is YENEEA in the germline V gene. V dropped 0 bases and J dropped 3 bases, with 11 bases sitting between them. The CDR3 contains 15 residues. CDR3 DNA: TGTGCCAGCAGCTTAGAGGGGACAAACGACTATGGCTACACCTTC. Translating it yields CASSLEGTNDYGYTF.

This clone has just one count. The V gene is TRBV24-1, the J gene TRBJ2-7, with 7 positions matching TRBD1. The CDR3 has 14 residues. V dropped 5 bases and J dropped 5; count of bases not matched to a gene: 8. Germline-derived CDR1 and CDR2 are KGHDR and SFDVKD. CDR3 loop: CATSAQGKPHEQYF. DNA for the CDR3: TGTGCCACCAGTGCACAGGGGAAGCCCCACGAGCAGTACTTC.

The genes are TRBV27 and TRBJ2-5; D might be TRBD2 (6 bases). The V gene's germline CDR1 is MNHEY and CDR2 SMNVEV (reference sequence). The CDR3 extends over 17 amino acids. V was clipped by 4 bases and J by 0 bases, with 18 bases between them. The CDR3 sequence is CASSSLLAGAYQETQYF. Here the CDR3 DNA reads TGTGCCAGCAGTTCCTTACTAGCCGGAGCGTACCAAGAGACCCAGTACTTC.

This chain links TRBV15 with TRBJ2-5; D unclear. The germline CDR1 and CDR2 sequences are LNHNV and YYDKDF (reference sequence). There are 12 residues in the CDR3. Trimming stripped 3 bases from V and 10 bases from J, with 12 bases between. The CDR3 DNA reads TGTGCCACCAGCAGGCCGCATGAGGACCAGTACTTC. It yields the protein CATSRPHEDQYF.

This sequence joins TRBV7-8 and TRBJ1-3; D not resolved. The CDR3 has 15 amino acids. The ends were cut back, 5 bases at V and 4 bases at J, with 15 bases in the middle. CDR1 and CDR2 from the germline V gene are SGHVS and FQNEAQ. The CDR3 spells CASSPVRGLGNTIYF. In nucleotides, the CDR3 is TGTGCCAGCAGCCCGGTTCGGGGTCTCGGAAACACCATATATTTT.

CDR3 in amino acids: CASSQLAVSTDTQYF. The CDR3 DNA reads as TGTGCCAGCAGCCAGTTAGCGGTTAGCACAGATACGCAGTATTTT. This chain connects TRBV14 to TRBJ2-3, with D possibly being TRBD2 (6 bases). Between the trimmed V and J ends, which lost 3 bases and 0 bases, there was a span of 10 bases. Germline assignment: CDR1 SGHDN and CDR2 FVKESK. The CDR3 is made up of 15 amino acids.

The chain uses TRBV18 and TRBJ1-2; 9 bases align to TRBD1. This CDR3 region has 18 residues. Germline V gene sequence: CDR1 KGHSH, CDR2 LQKENI. The trim removed 4 bases at V and 7 bases at J, leaving 19 bases unmatched. This chain's CDR3 is CASSQSGQGLKDRSGYTF. The CDR3 nucleotides read TGTGCCAGCTCACAGTCCGGACAGGGGCTAAAGGACCGATCTGGCTACACCTTC. The full variable domain, in which reference TRBV18 and TRBJ1-2 provide the parts outside the CDR3, is NAGVMQNPRHLVRRRGQEARLRCSPMKGHSHVYWYRQLPEEGLKFMVYLQKENIIDESGMPKERFSAEFPKEGPSILRIQQVVRGDSAAYFCASSQSGQGLKDRSGYTFGSGTRLTVV.

This chain joins TRBV12-3 or TRBV12-4 and TRBJ1-6, with 9 bases identical to TRBD1. This CDR3 region has 13 residues. Trimming removed 6 bases from V and 10 bases from J; junction bases left unmatched: 4. The CDR3 DNA reads TGTGCCAGCAGGGGACAGGGTTGGTCACCCCTCCACTTT. It codes for CASRGQGWSPLHF.

This rearrangement joins TRBV5-8 to TRBJ1-1, with D possibly TRBD1 on 6 matching bases. The CDR3 is 14 amino acids. The V end was cut by 5 bases, the J end by 3 bases, with 14 bases between. Germline-derived CDR1 and CDR2 are SGHTS and YDEGEE. CDR3 bases: TGTGCCAGCAGATTACAGGGTGGTTACACTGAAGCTTTCTTT. Translating it yields CASRLQGGYTEAFF.

V and J are TRBV15 and TRBJ2-1; 7 bases fit TRBD2. This CDR3 has 17 residues. The V gene's germline CDR1 is LNHNV and CDR2 YYDKDF (reference sequence). J was trimmed by 0 bases and V by 0 bases; bases with no gene match: 5. This CDR3 is CATSRDRGGSSYNEQFF. In DNA form, the CDR3 reads TGTGCCACCAGCAGAGATCGAGGCGGGAGCTCCTACAATGAGCAGTTCTTC.

The chain has TRBV3-1 (or the pseudogene TRBV3-2) and TRBJ2-1; 10 positions match TRBD2. The V segment lost 4 bases and the J segment 7 bases; nucleotides outside the gene matches: 10. CDR3 length equals 16 residues. Germline CDR1 is LGHDT and CDR2 is YNNKEL (reference sequence). CDR3 region: CASSLNLAGDRNEQFF. The CDR3 DNA is TGTGCCAGCAGCCTAAATCTAGCGGGGGATAGGAATGAGCAGTTCTTC.

The chain uses TRBV7-9 and TRBJ2-3; 11 bases map to TRBD2. CDR1 is SEHNR and CDR2 is FQNEAQ in the germline V gene (reference sequence). With 5 bases clipped from V and 3 bases from J, the junction kept 4 bases outside the gene matches. This CDR3 spans 15 amino acids. CDR3 amino acids: CASSPTSGVTDTQYF. CDR3 bases: TGTGCCAGCAGCCCGACTAGCGGGGTAACAGATACGCAGTATTTT.

The chain links TRBV6-5 to TRBJ2-3; 7 nucleotides match TRBD2. The V gene end was trimmed by 6 bases and the J gene end by 0 bases; junction bases not matched to a gene: 6. The CDR3 extends over 15 amino acids. CDR1 MNHEY and CDR2 SVGAGI come from the germline V gene. CDR3 loop: CASRNLAASTDTQYF. The CDR3 DNA reads TGTGCCAGCAGGAACCTAGCGGCTAGCACAGATACGCAGTATTTT.

V usage is TRBV28 and J usage is TRBJ1-1, with 7 bases fitting TRBD1. Germline V gene sequence: CDR1 MDHEN, CDR2 SYDVKM. This CDR3 spans 12 amino acids. The trim removed 7 bases at V and 5 bases at J, leaving 4 bases unmatched. The CDR3 nucleotides read TGTGCCAGCATGCAGGGGGGTACTGAAGCTTTCTTT. It encodes CASMQGGTEAFF.

The V and J genes are TRBV19 and TRBJ2-4; 9 bases map to TRBD1. The J segment lost 0 bases and the V segment lost 7 bases, leaving 16 bases of the junction unmatched. CDR3 length: 19 residues. CDR1 and CDR2 (germline): LNHDA, SQIVND (reference sequence). DNA of the CDR3: TGTGCCAGTACCCCTAGACGGGACAGGGACCCGGTAGCCAAAAACATTCAGTACTTC. It specifies CASTPRRDRDPVAKNIQYF.

This chain links TRBV15 with TRBJ1-2, with no clear D. This CDR3 has 12 residues. Germline CDR1 LNHNV, CDR2 YYDKDF (reference sequence). With 9 bases removed from V and 4 bases from J, the gap between germline ends came to 12 bases. CDR3 sequence reads: CATDEAVYGYTF. The CDR3 coding sequence is TGTGCCACAGACGAGGCGGTCTATGGCTACACCTTC.

The chain has TRBV27 and TRBJ2-3; D unclear. V lost 3 bases and J lost 6, with 4 bases in between. The CDR3 sequence is 11 residues long. Per the germline V gene, CDR1 is MNHEY and CDR2 is SMNVEV (reference sequence). The CDR3 DNA sequence: TGTGCCAGCAGTTTCCTTGATACGCAGTATTTT. Its translation is CASSFLDTQYF.

The chain links TRBV5-1 to TRBJ2-7; 7 nucleotides agree with TRBD2. Germline V CDR1 and CDR2: SGHRS, YFSETQ. Trimming at V came to 3 bases and at J to 3 bases, leaving 9 bases not matched to a gene. This CDR3 spans 15 amino acids. The CDR3 loop is CASSWGGLSYYEQYF. The CDR3 nucleotides read TGCGCCAGCAGCTGGGGGGGACTTTCCTACTACGAGCAGTACTTC. The whole variable domain, remainder taken from reference TRBV5-1 and TRBJ2-7, is KAGVTQTPRYLIKTRGQQVTLSCSPISGHRSVSWYQQTPGQGLQFLFEYFSETQRNKGNFPGRFSGRQFSNSRSEMNVSTLELGDSALYLCASSWGGLSYYEQYFGPGTRLTVT.

This sequence joins TRBV3-1 (or the pseudogene TRBV3-2) and TRBJ2-2; D unresolved. V was pared by 4 bases and J by 0 bases, with 12 bases between. The CDR3 loop spans 16 amino acids. Germline loops: CDR1 LGHDT, CDR2 YNNKEL (reference sequence). In DNA, the CDR3 is TGTGCCAGCAGCCTAACGGTCTACGCGAACACCGGGGAGCTGTTTTTT. Amino acid sequence: CASSLTVYANTGELFF.

The chain employs TRBV19 and TRBJ2-3; 8 nucleotides line up with TRBD2. This CDR3 contains 15 residues. The germline gives CDR1 LNHDA, CDR2 SQIVND (reference sequence). The trim removed 6 bases at V and 4 bases at J, leaving 9 bases unmatched. CDR3 in DNA: TGTGCCAGTAGCCCAACGGGGGGGGCCGCAGATACGCAGTATTTT. Translating gives CASSPTGGAADTQYF.

V is TRBV5-8 and J is TRBJ1-5, with D perhaps matching TRBD1 (6 bases). Germline V gives CDR1 SGHTS, CDR2 YDEGEE. The length of the CDR3 is 13 residues. Trimming removed 1 base from V and 8 bases from J, with 10 bases in between. For the CDR3, the DNA is TGTGCCAGCAGCTTGTCCAGGGGTGAGCCCCAGCATTTT. This encodes CASSLSRGEPQHF.

The chain links TRBV6-5 to TRBJ1-6; D is uncertain. Germline CDR1 is MNHEY and CDR2 is SVGAGI. The CDR3 loop spans 14 amino acids. V lost 5 bases and J 4 bases, leaving 9 bases between the germline ends. CDR3 loop: CASSPTNYNSPLHF. The CDR3 DNA is TGTGCCAGCAGTCCGACAAATTATAATTCACCCCTCCACTTT.

This chain links TRBV4-1 with TRBJ2-1, with TRBD2 identical over 7 bases. This CDR3 is 16 amino acids long. Trimming cost V 0 bases and J 8 bases; bases outside gene matches: 10. The germline V gene encodes CDR1 MGHRA and CDR2 YSYEKL. In DNA form, the CDR3 reads TGCGCCAGCAGCCAAGATCAGCGGGGCCCGGGGGATGAGCAGTTCTTC. This codes for CASSQDQRGPGDEQFF.

The rearrangement uses TRBV23-1 and TRBJ1-5, with D maybe TRBD1 (6 bases). TRBV23-1 is an ORF for which the function is uncertain. There are 16 residues in the CDR3. The germline V and J ends were trimmed by 3 bases and 3 bases, with 15 bases remaining between them. The CDR3 DNA sequence: TGCGCCAGCAGTCACTCAACAGGGTGCTACAATCAGCCCCAGCATTTT. It is translated as CASSHSTGCYNQPQHF.

This clone is a singleton in its sample. This chain links TRBV4-3 with TRBJ2-7; TRBD2 agrees at 8 bases. The CDR3 is 15 amino acids. The V gene end was trimmed by 0 bases and the J gene end by 4 bases; junction bases not matched to a gene: 5. CDR1 is LGHNA and CDR2 is YSLEER in the germline V gene. CDR3: CASSQEGASGYEQYF. CDR3 in DNA: TGCGCCAGCAGCCAAGAAGGGGCTAGCGGGTACGAGCAGTACTTC.

The V gene is TRBV7-9, the J gene TRBJ1-4, with TRBD1 as a possible D gene (6 bases). Germline lookup yields CDR1 SEHNR and CDR2 FQNEAQ (reference sequence). This CDR3 is 18 amino acids long. V lost 1 base, J lost 8 bases, and 23 bases lay in between. CDR3 in DNA: TGTGCCAGCAGCTTAGGAGTGAGCCGCAGGGGCCCAGGGGAAAAACTGTTTTTT. Protein: CASSLGVSRRGPGEKLFF.

The CDR3 DNA reads as TGTGCTAGTGGTTTGATAAGGACTAGCGGTCGCGCTGAGCAGTTCTTC. Amino acid sequence: CASGLIRTSGRAEQFF. The chain employs TRBV12-5 and TRBJ2-1; TRBD2 aligns across 10 bases. CDR1 is LGHNT and CDR2 is FRNRAP in the germline V gene. CDR3 length: 16 residues. V dropped 2 bases and J dropped 9; count of bases not matched to a gene: 10.

In this sample, this clone turned up a few times. This chain uses TRBV7-2 with TRBJ1-2; possibly TRBD1 for D (6 bases). Germline V CDR1 and CDR2: SGHTA, FQGNSA. The CDR3 is 15 residues long. V lost 1 base and J lost 4, with 13 bases in between. DNA for the CDR3: TGTGCCAGCAGCTTAGAAGGGACACCCTTCTATGGCTACACCTTC. It is translated as CASSLEGTPFYGYTF.

The chain is built from TRBV5-1 and TRBJ2-1; TRBD2 aligns across 8 bases. The CDR3 has 17 amino acids. Germline-derived CDR1 and CDR2 are SGHRS and YFSETQ. J gave up 0 bases and V 4 bases, and 9 bases lay outside the gene matches. The chain's CDR3 is CASSLILSGDSYNEQFF. The CDR3 DNA reads TGCGCCAGCAGCCTAATCCTTAGCGGGGACTCCTACAATGAGCAGTTCTTC.